This T cell receptor beta chain was recovered during a study of technical replicates of blood from several donors (dated by TCRdb to 2016 to 2017). Library preparation was by the immunoSEQ multiplex PCR assay. Here the immuneACCESS table is served through TCRdb, limited to in-frame sequences with V and J called. Missing clones are a known gap in these copies; in checked studies unresolved V genes cover under half, and the rest lacks a known reason. For this sample there are tens of thousands of clones; 75% to 95% appear just once. The top ten constitute about 0.36% of the sample. Reading the germline V gene gives CDR1 SGHAT and CDR2 FQNNGV. The CDR3 covers 12 residues, taking in both the cysteine and the phenylalanine. Here the CDR3 DNA is all that survives: 36 bases in frame from base 1. Trimming takes 0 bases from V and 8 bases from J, and the germline ends sit 7 bases apart. As for this clone: Its antigen specificity is not known. No clone much larger than this one lies a single base away; base qualities are absent. This sample includes further DNA sequences coding for the same CDR3.

The clonotype originates from a human donor in good health. Some clones in this sample may be carry-over from other donors' samples. The chain joins TRBV11-2 to TRBJ1-2; the D gene is perhaps TRBD1, from 6 matching bases. The sequenced sample consisted of T cells isolated from PBMCs. CDR3 loop: CASSLDRGGYTF. In nucleotide form, the sequence is TGTGCCAGCAGCTTAGACAGGGGCGGCTACACCTTC.